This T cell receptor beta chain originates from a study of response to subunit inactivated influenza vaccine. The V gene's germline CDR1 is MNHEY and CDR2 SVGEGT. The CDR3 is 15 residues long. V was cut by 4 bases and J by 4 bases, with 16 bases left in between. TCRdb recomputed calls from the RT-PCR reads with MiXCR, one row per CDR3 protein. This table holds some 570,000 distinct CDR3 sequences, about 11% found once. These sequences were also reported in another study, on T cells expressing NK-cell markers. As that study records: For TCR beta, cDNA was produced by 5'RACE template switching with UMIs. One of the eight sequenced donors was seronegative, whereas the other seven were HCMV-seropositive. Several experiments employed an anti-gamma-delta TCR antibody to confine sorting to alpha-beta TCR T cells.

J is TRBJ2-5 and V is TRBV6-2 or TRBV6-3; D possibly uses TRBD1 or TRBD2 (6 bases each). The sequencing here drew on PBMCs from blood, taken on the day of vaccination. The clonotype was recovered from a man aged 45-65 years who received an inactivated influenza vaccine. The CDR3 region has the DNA TGTGCCAGCAGTTCGCCTGGAGGGGGACGAGAGACCCAGTACTTC. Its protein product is CASSSPGGGRETQYF.